This T cell receptor (beta chain) originates from a study of OX40 agonist ivuxolimab in advanced cancers. Turning to the study itself: Of mixed ages from about 20 to 85 and averaging 60 years, the group was about 80% male.

Profiled with immunoSEQ multiplex PCR; TCRdb holds only in-frame clones, not every one. The table has around 21,000 clones, approximately 79% seen once. This sequence originates from an adult with an advanced solid tumor such as melanoma, head and neck, liver or kidney cancer. Sample: CD4+ or CD8+ T cells sorted from blood, taken in a trial of the OX40 agonist ivuxolimab.

The CDR3 sequence is CASKELYLGTKYNSPLHF. In DNA, the CDR3 is TGTGCCAGCAAAGAACTTTATCTGGGGACAAAATATAATTCACCCCTCCACTTT. The J gene is TRBJ1-6, the V gene TRBV2; tentatively, D is TRBD1 (6 bases). Trimming left V 7 bases short and J 4 bases short, with 23 bases between. CDR1 and CDR2 from the germline V gene are SNHLY and FYNNEI. This CDR3 comprises 18 residues.